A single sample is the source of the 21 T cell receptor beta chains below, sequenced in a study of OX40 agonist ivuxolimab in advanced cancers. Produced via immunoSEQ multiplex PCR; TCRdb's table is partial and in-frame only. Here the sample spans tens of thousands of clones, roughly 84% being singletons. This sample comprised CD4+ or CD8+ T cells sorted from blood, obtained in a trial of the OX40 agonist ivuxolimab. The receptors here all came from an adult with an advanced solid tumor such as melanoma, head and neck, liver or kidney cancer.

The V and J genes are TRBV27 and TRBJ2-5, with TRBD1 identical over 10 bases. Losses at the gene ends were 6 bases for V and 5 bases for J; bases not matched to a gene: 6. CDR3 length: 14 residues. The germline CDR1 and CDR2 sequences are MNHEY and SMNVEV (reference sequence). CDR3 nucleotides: TGTGCCAGCAGGGCGGGGGGACAGGGGGAGACCCAGTACTTC. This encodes CASRAGGQGETQYF.

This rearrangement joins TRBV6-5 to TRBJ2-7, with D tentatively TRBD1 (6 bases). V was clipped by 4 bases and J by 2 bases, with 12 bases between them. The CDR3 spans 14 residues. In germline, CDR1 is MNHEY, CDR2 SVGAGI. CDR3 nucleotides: TGTGCCAGCAGTTTAGGGGGACGACCCTACGAGCAGTACTTC. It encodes CASSLGGRPYEQYF.

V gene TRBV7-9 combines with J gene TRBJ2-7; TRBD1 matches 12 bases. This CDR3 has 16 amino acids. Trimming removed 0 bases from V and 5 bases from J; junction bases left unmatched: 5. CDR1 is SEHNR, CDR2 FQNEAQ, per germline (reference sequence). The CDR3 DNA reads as TGTGCCAGCAGCTTAGCCCCGGGACAGGGGGCCCACGAGCAGTACTTC. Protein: CASSLAPGQGAHEQYF.

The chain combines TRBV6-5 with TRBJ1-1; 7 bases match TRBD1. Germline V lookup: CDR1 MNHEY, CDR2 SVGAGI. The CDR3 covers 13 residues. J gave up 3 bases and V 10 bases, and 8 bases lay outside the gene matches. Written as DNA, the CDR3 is TGTGCCACCGCAGCCAGGGGGGACACTGAAGCTTTCTTT. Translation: CATAARGDTEAFF.

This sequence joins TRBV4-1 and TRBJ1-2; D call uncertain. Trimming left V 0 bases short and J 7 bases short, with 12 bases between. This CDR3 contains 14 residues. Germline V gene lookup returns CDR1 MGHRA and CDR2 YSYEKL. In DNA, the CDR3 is TGCGCCAGCAGCCAAGAGTGGAGAAACCCTGGCTACACCTTC. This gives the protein CASSQEWRNPGYTF.

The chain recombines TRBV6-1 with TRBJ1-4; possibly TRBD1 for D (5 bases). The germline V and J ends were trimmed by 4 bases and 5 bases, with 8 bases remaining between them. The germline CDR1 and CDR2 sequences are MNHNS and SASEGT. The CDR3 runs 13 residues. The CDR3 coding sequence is TGTGCCAGCAGTGCAGGGTGGAATGAAAAACTGTTTTTT. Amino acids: CASSAGWNEKLFF.

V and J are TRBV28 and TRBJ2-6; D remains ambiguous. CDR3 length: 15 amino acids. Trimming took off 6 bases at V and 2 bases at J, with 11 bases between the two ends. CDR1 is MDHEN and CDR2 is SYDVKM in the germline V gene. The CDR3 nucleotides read TGTGCCAGCAGATCGCCCTCCGCTGGGGCCAACGTCCTGACTTTC. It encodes CASRSPSAGANVLTF.

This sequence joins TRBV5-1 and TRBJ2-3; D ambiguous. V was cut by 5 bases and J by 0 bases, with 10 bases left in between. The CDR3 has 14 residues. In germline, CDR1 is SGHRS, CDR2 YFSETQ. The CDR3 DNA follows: TGCGCCAGCAGGAACGGGCTTAGCACAGATACGCAGTATTTT. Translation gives CASRNGLSTDTQYF. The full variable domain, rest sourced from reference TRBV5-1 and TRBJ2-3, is KAGVTQTPRYLIKTRGQQVTLSCSPISGHRSVSWYQQTPGQGLQFLFEYFSETQRNKGNFPGRFSGRQFSNSRSEMNVSTLELGDSALYLCASRNGLSTDTQYFGPGTRLTVL.

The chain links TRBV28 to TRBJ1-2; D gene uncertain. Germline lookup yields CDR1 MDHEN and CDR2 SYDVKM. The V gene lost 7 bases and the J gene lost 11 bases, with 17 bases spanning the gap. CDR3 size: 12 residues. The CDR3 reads CASTEERASYTF. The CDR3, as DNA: TGTGCCAGCACCGAAGAACGCGCTTCATACACCTTC.

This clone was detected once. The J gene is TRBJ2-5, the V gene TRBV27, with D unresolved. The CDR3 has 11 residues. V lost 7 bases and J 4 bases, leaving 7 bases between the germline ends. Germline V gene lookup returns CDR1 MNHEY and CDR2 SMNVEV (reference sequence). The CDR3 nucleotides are TGTGCCAGCACCCCGCCAGAGACCCAGTACTTC. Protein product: CASTPPETQYF.

CDR3 coding DNA: TGCGCCAGCAGCCAAGAAAGGCACACACTTGAGCAGTTCTTC. Translated: CASSQERHTLEQFF. The chain is built from TRBV4-1 and TRBJ2-1, with D unclear. Deletions cut 0 bases from V and 9 bases from J, with 12 bases between. CDR3 length: 14 amino acids. Per the germline V gene, CDR1 is MGHRA and CDR2 is YSYEKL.

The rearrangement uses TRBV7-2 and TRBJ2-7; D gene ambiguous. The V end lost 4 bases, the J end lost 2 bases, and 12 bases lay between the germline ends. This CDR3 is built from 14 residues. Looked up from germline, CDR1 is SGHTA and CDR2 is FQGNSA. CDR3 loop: CASSSGSTTYEQYF. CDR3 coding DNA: TGTGCCAGCAGCTCCGGGTCCACGACCTACGAGCAGTACTTC.

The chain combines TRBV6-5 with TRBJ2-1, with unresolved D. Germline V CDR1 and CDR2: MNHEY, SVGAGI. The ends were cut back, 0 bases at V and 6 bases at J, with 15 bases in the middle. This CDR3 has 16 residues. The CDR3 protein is CASSYSGILGSNEQFF. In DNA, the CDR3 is TGTGCCAGCAGTTACTCGGGGATATTAGGATCCAATGAGCAGTTCTTC.

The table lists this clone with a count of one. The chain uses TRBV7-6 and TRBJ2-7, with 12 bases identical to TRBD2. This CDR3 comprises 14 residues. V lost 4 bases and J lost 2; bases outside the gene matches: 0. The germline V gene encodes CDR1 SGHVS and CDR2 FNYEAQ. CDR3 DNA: TGTGCCAGCAGCTGGACTAGCGGGACCTACGAGCAGTACTTC. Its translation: CASSWTSGTYEQYF.

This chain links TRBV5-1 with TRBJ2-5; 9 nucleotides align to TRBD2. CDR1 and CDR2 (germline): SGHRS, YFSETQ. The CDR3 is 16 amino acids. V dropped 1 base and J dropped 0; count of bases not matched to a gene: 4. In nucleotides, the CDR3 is TGCGCCAGCAGCTTGTGGGCGGGAGGGAACCAAGAGACCCAGTACTTC. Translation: CASSLWAGGNQETQYF.

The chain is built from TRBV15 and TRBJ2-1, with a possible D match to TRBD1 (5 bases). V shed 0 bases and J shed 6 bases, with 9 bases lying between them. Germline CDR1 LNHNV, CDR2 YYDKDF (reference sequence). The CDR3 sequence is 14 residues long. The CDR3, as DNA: TGTGCCACCAGCAGAGATTTAACAGGCAATGAGCAGTTCTTC. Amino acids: CATSRDLTGNEQFF.

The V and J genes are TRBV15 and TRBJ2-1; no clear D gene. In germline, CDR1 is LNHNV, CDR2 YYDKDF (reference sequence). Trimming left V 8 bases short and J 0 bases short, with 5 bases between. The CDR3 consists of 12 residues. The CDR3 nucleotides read TGTGCCACCGGGGTCTCCTACAATGAGCAGTTCTTC. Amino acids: CATGVSYNEQFF.

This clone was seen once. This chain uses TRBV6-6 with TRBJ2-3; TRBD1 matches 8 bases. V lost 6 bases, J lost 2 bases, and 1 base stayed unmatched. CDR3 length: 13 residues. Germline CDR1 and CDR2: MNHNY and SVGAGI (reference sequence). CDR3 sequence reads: CASSRGHTDTQYF. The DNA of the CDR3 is TGTGCCAGCAGCAGGGGGCACACAGATACGCAGTATTTT.

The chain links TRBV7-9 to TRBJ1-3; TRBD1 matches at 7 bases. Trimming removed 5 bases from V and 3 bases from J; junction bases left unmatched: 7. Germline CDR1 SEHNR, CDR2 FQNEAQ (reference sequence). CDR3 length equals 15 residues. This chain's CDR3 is CASSQYRGVGNTIYF. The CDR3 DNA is TGTGCCAGCAGCCAATACAGGGGAGTTGGAAACACCATATATTTT.

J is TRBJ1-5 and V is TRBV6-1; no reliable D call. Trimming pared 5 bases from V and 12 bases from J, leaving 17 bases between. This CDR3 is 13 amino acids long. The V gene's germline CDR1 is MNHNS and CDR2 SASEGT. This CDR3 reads CASSKGIRIYQHF. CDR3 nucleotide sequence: TGTGCCAGCAGTAAAGGGATACGGATTTACCAGCATTTT.

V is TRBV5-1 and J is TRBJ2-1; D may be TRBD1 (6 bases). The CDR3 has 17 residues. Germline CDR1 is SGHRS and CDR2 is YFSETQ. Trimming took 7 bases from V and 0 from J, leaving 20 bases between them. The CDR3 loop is CASSVWGQQISYNEQFF. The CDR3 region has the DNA TGCGCCAGCTCGGTGTGGGGACAACAAATCTCCTACAATGAGCAGTTCTTC.